The 4 T cell receptor beta chains reported below all come from one sample, sequenced in a study of T cell repertoires in cytomegalovirus infection. In TCRdb, the reads were re-called with MiXCR into one record per CDR3 protein. The sample lists approximately 770,000 distinct CDR3 sequences, around 29% occurring once. These TCRs are of unknown antigen specificity. Sequenced here: cultured CD8+ T cells from PBMCs, sampled from culture after CMV antigen stimulation. Receptors originate from a human donor in good health (CMV status not recorded). Some clones in this sample may be carry-over from other donors' samples.

The V and J genes are TRBV5-6 and TRBJ1-1; the D is unclear. The germline V gene encodes CDR1 SGHDT and CDR2 YYEEEE. V was shortened by 1 base and J by 2 bases, with 9 bases between the two germline ends. The CDR3 has 14 amino acids. The CDR3 DNA is TGTGCCAGCAGCTTGTGGAAAAGAAACACTGAAGCTTTCTTT. Encoded protein: CASSLWKRNTEAFF.

The chain is built from TRBV6-6 and TRBJ1-1; unclear D gene. Trimming took off 2 bases at V and 4 bases at J, with 11 bases between the two ends. The CDR3 totals 14 residues. Per the germline V gene, CDR1 is MNHNY and CDR2 is SVGAGI (reference sequence). In DNA form, the CDR3 reads TGTGCCAGCAGTTACGGCACCTTGGCCACTGAAGCTTTCTTT. Translating it yields CASSYGTLATEAFF.

This chain joins TRBV5-1 and TRBJ2-1; the D gene could be TRBD1 or TRBD2 (6 bases each). This CDR3 has 14 amino acids. Germline CDR1 SGHRS, CDR2 YFSETQ. Trimming shortened V by 0 bases and J by 5 bases, and 9 bases separated the two germline ends. The DNA of the CDR3 is TGCGCCAGCAGCTTGGAGGAGGGGGACAATGAGCAGTTCTTC. Translation gives CASSLEEGDNEQFF.

This chain connects TRBV4-1 to TRBJ2-3; tentatively, D is TRBD2 (7 bases). V was shortened by 1 base and J by 6 bases, with 14 bases between the two germline ends. The CDR3 spans 15 residues. Per the germline V gene, CDR1 is MGHRA and CDR2 is YSYEKL. CDR3 residues: CASSQAGGRLDTQYF. The CDR3 DNA is TGCGCCAGCAGCCAAGCGGGGGGCCGCCTTGATACGCAGTATTTT.